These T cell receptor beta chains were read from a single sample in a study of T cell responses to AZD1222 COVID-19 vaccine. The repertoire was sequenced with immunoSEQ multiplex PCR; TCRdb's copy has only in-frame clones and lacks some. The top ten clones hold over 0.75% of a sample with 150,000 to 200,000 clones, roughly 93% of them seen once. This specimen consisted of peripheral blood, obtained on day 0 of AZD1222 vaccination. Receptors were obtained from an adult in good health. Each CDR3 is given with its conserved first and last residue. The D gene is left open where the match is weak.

CASSRDRGPQGAQYF TGTGCCAGCAGCAGGGACAGGGGACCACAAGGGGCCCAGTACTTC TRBJ2-5 TRBV7-3 TRBD1
CSAGGPNTEAFF TGCAGTGCTGGTGGACCGAACACTGAAGCTTTCTTT TRBJ1-1 TRBV20-1 -
CASSPQGGVSTDTQYF TGTGCCAGCTCACCACAAGGGGGGGTAAGCACAGATACGCAGTATTTT TRBJ2-3 TRBV18 -
CASSEPGQGADTQYF TGTGCCAGCAGTGAACCGGGACAGGGGGCAGATACGCAGTATTTT TRBJ2-3 TRBV6-1 TRBD1
CASRTPRQGIGQYF TGTGCCAGCAGGACCCCGCGACAGGGGATAGGACAGTACTTC TRBJ2-7 TRBV6-5 TRBD1
CASSQRGQGSMAFF TGTGCCAGTAGTCAAAGAGGACAGGGGTCTATGGCTTTCTTT TRBJ1-1 TRBV19 TRBD1
CASSAGTGGYEQYF TGTGCCAGCAGCGCCGGGACAGGGGGCTACGAGCAGTACTTC TRBJ2-7 TRBV5-4 TRBD1
CASSRRDSRDQPQHF TGTGCCAGCAGCCGCCGGGACAGTAGAGATCAGCCCCAGCATTTT TRBJ1-5 TRBV7-2 TRBD1
CASSEASREAEAFF TGTGCCAGCAGTGAAGCGAGCAGAGAAGCTGAAGCTTTCTTT TRBJ1-1 TRBV2 -
CASSRDSQYTEAFF TGTGCCAGCAGTCGGGACAGTCAATACACTGAAGCTTTCTTT TRBJ1-1 TRBV4-2 TRBD1
CASVEASGRACLGYEQYF TGCGCCAGCGTCGAGGCTAGCGGGAGGGCCTGTTTGGGCTACGAGCAGTACTTC TRBJ2-7 TRBV10-1 TRBD2
CALTPGDRGNYGYTF TGTGCCCTAACCCCGGGGGACAGGGGGAACTATGGCTACACCTTC TRBJ1-2 TRBV27 TRBD1
CASSPRDRNRNGYTF TGTGCCAGCTCCCCCCGGGACAGGAATCGGAATGGCTACACCTTC TRBJ1-2 TRBV18 TRBD1